This T cell receptor beta chain was recorded in a study of blood T cell repertoires in COVID-19. The wider study: COVID-19 samples, acute and convalescent, were from the United States, Italy and Spain. T cells, B-cell-depleted T cells, or PBMCs supplied cDNA or gDNA.

Those enrolled in Seattle joined during active infection and were followed longitudinally afterward. CDR3 length equals 12 residues. V gave up 4 bases and J gave up 2 bases, with 5 bases separating them. Germline loops: CDR1 SGHKS, CDR2 YYEKEE (reference sequence). This table comes from immunoSEQ multiplex PCR, and its TCRdb copy is limited to in-frame clones, with some not included. The sample yields under 150,000 clones, about 88% seen once. The V call is TRBV5-5, the J call TRBJ2-3; D remains ambiguous. The sequencing sample was made of peripheral blood. The receptor was derived from a man aged 60-69 years with COVID-19, enrolled during active disease. CDR3 coding DNA: TGTGCCAGCAGCCCCTCCACAGATACGCAGTATTTT. Translation: CASSPSTDTQYF.